The 17 T cell receptor beta chains presented below share a single source sample, sequenced in a study of blood T cell repertoires in COVID-19. Sequencing used immunoSEQ multiplex PCR; TCRdb keeps in-frame clones, though not all of them. This table has 300,000 or so clones, around 80% appearing once. The sequenced material came from peripheral blood. These receptors were taken from a woman between 50 and 59 years old with acute or convalescent COVID-19.

This sequence joins TRBV2 and TRBJ2-2, with a possible D match to TRBD1 (6 bases). With 2 bases removed from V and 2 bases from J, the gap between germline ends came to 12 bases. This CDR3 is built from 16 residues. The germline V gene has CDR1 SNHLY and CDR2 FYNNEI. The CDR3 nucleotides read TGTGCCAGCAGTGAACCACGGACAGTAAACACCGGGGAGCTGTTTTTT. It is translated as CASSEPRTVNTGELFF.

V and J are TRBV5-5 and TRBJ2-3; 8 bases agree with TRBD1. With V trimmed by 1 base and J by 4 bases, 2 bases remained unmatched. CDR3 length: 14 amino acids. Germline V gene lookup returns CDR1 SGHKS and CDR2 YYEKEE (reference sequence). As DNA, the CDR3 is TGTGCCAGCAGCTTGTCAGGGGGCGCAGATACGCAGTATTTT. This sequence encodes CASSLSGGADTQYF.

The rearrangement joins TRBV30 to TRBJ1-5, with TRBD1 matching over 9 bases. After removal of 5 bases from V and 6 bases from J, the junction contained 11 bases not matched to a gene. The CDR3 totals 15 residues. Looked up from germline, CDR1 is GTSNPN and CDR2 is SVGIG (reference sequence). CDR3 sequence: CAWCRVRGQGQPQHF. In DNA form, the CDR3 reads TGTGCCTGGTGTAGGGTTAGGGGACAGGGTCAGCCCCAGCATTTT.

The rearrangement links TRBV7-9 to TRBJ1-2; perhaps TRBD1 as D (5 bases). This CDR3 spans 14 amino acids. The V end was cut by 2 bases, the J end by 4 bases, with 11 bases between. Germline values: CDR1 SEHNR, CDR2 FQNEAQ (reference sequence). The CDR3 is CASSLRDRVYGYTF. The CDR3 coding sequence is TGTGCCAGCAGCTTACGCGACAGAGTCTATGGCTACACCTTC.

V usage is TRBV11-2 and J usage is TRBJ1-6; D unresolved. Trimming removed 5 bases from V and 9 bases from J, with 8 bases in between. CDR3 length equals 12 residues. CDR1 and CDR2 from the germline V gene are SGHAT and FQNNGV. CDR3 sequence (DNA): TGTGCCAGCAGCGAGATCCTTTCACCCCTCCACTTT. It translates to CASSEILSPLHF.

CDR3 nucleotides: TGTGCCAGCAGTTCCGGGACAGGGGCCTACGAGCAGTACGTC. Translating it yields CASSSGTGAYEQYV. The chain has TRBV28 and TRBJ2-7; the match to TRBD1 covers 10 bases. Trimming at V came to 4 bases and at J to 2 bases, leaving 2 bases not matched to a gene. Germline lookup yields CDR1 MDHEN and CDR2 SYDVKM. This CDR3 spans 14 amino acids.

The rearrangement uses TRBV2 and TRBJ1-5, with D hard to call. V was trimmed by 5 bases and J by 6 bases, leaving 11 bases between them. This CDR3 is built from 13 residues. Germline V lookup: CDR1 SNHLY, CDR2 FYNNEI. CDR3 DNA sequence: TGTGCCAGCAGTTCGGAGGGCGGTCAGCCCCAGCATTTT. Protein sequence: CASSSEGGQPQHF.

This clone appeared a few times. Here the CDR3 reads CASSKGSYEQYF. The CDR3 nucleotides read TGTGCCAGTAGTAAGGGGTCCTACGAGCAGTACTTC. The genes are TRBV19 and TRBJ2-7; a possible D gene is TRBD1 (5 bases). V was trimmed by 4 bases and J by 1 base, leaving 5 bases between them. CDR3 size: 12 residues. Germline V lookup: CDR1 LNHDA, CDR2 SQIVND (reference sequence).

The gene calls are TRBV5-4 and TRBJ2-5, with a tentative D call TRBD2 (6 bases). The length of the CDR3 is 15 residues. Germline V gene sequence: CDR1 SGHNT, CDR2 YYREEE (reference sequence). V lost 0 bases and J 4 bases, leaving 13 bases between the germline ends. The CDR3 sequence: CASSLVGSGGETQYF. For the CDR3, the DNA is TGTGCCAGCAGCTTGGTCGGCTCCGGGGGAGAGACCCAGTACTTC.

The V and J genes are TRBV29-1 and TRBJ2-1, with D possibly matching TRBD2 (6 bases). CDR3 size: 14 residues. Trimming took off 5 bases at V and 5 bases at J, with 16 bases between the two ends. Germline CDR1 and CDR2: SQVTM and ANQGSEA. The CDR3 DNA reads TGCAGCGTTCCTGGCGGGGCGTCTAACAATGAGCAGTTCTTC. This encodes CSVPGGASNNEQFF.

The CDR3 DNA reads as TGTGCTAGTGGTTTGGACAGCTATCAGCCCCAGCATTTT. Encoded protein: CASGLDSYQPQHF. This sequence joins TRBV12-5 and TRBJ1-5; unclear D gene. Germline assignment: CDR1 LGHNT and CDR2 FRNRAP. The CDR3 runs to 13 residues. Trimming left V 1 base short and J 5 bases short, with 6 bases between.

The chain is built from TRBV5-4 and TRBJ2-3; maybe TRBD2 (5 bases). This CDR3 has 15 amino acids. In germline, CDR1 is SGHNT, CDR2 YYREEE (reference sequence). V lost 1 base, J lost 0 bases, and 9 bases lay in between. The CDR3 sequence is CASSLFRGSTDTQYF. CDR3 DNA sequence: TGTGCCAGCAGCTTGTTTCGCGGGAGCACAGATACGCAGTATTTT.

As to this clone: The sample holds other DNA sequences that translate to the same CDR3. The chain links TRBV6-5 to TRBJ1-1; 10 nucleotides agree with TRBD1. Per the germline V gene, CDR1 is MNHEY and CDR2 is SVGAGI. This CDR3 comprises 13 residues. V lost 6 bases to trimming and J lost 5 bases; unmatched junction nucleotides: 3. In nucleotides, the CDR3 is TGTGCCAGCAGCCGGACAGGGGGAACTGAAGCTTTCTTT. Its protein is CASSRTGGTEAFF.

J is TRBJ1-1 and V is TRBV7-8; D is possibly TRBD1 (5 bases). Germline CDR1 and CDR2: SGHVS and FQNEAQ. The CDR3 runs to 14 residues. With 5 bases removed from V and 1 base from J, the gap between germline ends came to 11 bases. The DNA for the CDR3 is TGTGCCAGCAGCCTTCTCAGGGCGAACACTGAAGCTTTCTTT. This translates into CASSLLRANTEAFF. The variable domain in full, with the rest retrieved from reference TRBV7-8 and TRBJ1-1, is GAGVSQSPRYKVAKRGQDVALRCDPISGHVSLFWYQQALGQGPEFLTYFQNEAQLDKSGLPSDRFFAERPEGSVSTLKIQRTQQEDSAVYLCASSLLRANTEAFFGQGTRLTVV.

The chain employs TRBV5-4 and TRBJ1-1; perhaps TRBD1 as D (6 bases). Germline loops: CDR1 SGHNT, CDR2 YYREEE (reference sequence). CDR3 size: 15 residues. V was clipped by 6 bases and J by 1 base, with 16 bases between them. The CDR3 here is CASNSPVQGNTEAFF. CDR3 sequence (DNA): TGTGCCAGCAACTCCCCGGTACAGGGGAACACTGAAGCTTTCTTT.

This clone was counted a single time. The chain couples TRBV9 to TRBJ2-3, with D maybe TRBD2 (5 bases). V dropped 3 bases and J dropped 2 bases, with 16 bases sitting between them. The CDR3 is 16 amino acids. CDR1 is SGDLS and CDR2 is YYNGEE in the germline V gene. CDR3 nucleotide sequence: TGTGCCAGCAGCGGGACTCCCGACCCCTTCACAGATACGCAGTATTTT. Protein product: CASSGTPDPFTDTQYF.

This clone showed up just a few times. The genes are TRBV6-5 and TRBJ2-5, with 10 bases that match TRBD1. Unmatched junction bases numbered 5, after V lost 0 bases and J lost 4 bases. This CDR3 has 16 amino acids. Germline assignment: CDR1 MNHEY and CDR2 SVGAGI. The CDR3 coding sequence is TGTGCCAGCAGTTACTCAGGGACAGGGGTGCCAGAGACCCAGTACTTC. It specifies CASSYSGTGVPETQYF.